The source of this TCR beta chain is a study of blood T cell repertoires in COVID-19. About the research overall: The United States, Italy and Spain supplied acute and convalescent COVID-19 samples.

This CDR3 is built from 16 residues. CDR1 and CDR2 from the germline V gene are PRHDT and FYEKMQ (reference sequence). The germline V and J ends were trimmed by 5 bases and 4 bases, with 18 bases remaining between them. As handled by the study authors: Nucleated cell number was recorded as an estimate derived from reference gene primer amplification. The repertoire was sequenced with immunoSEQ multiplex PCR; TCRdb's copy has only in-frame clones and lacks some. D and trimming were read from the DNA, whereas the V and J calls and clone size are those reported in that table. The sample includes some 83,000 clones, around 80% of them seen just once.

Sample: peripheral blood. The TCR was taken from a man between 60 and 70 years old with active or convalescent COVID-19. The chain recombines TRBV13 with TRBJ1-5; TRBD1 might be the D (5 bases). The CDR3 region is CASSLGAGGGNQPQHF. CDR3 DNA sequence: TGTGCCAGCAGCCTCGGAGCCGGGGGTGGGAATCAGCCCCAGCATTTT.